The present T cell receptor (beta chain) was sequenced within a study of blood T cell repertoires in COVID-19. Germline trimming cut 6 bases from V and 6 bases from J; bases unmatched to any gene: 8. This CDR3 is built from 13 residues. Germline CDR1 MNHEY, CDR2 SVGAGI. Assay used: immunoSEQ multiplex PCR; TCRdb lists only in-frame clones, some missing. Of around 78,000 clones listed, around 90% were seen once; the top ten hold about 1%. The clonotype was recovered from a woman aged 45-65 years in a cohort sampled during active COVID-19. The V call is TRBV6-5, the J call TRBJ2-7; TRBD1 agrees at 7 bases. Specimen: peripheral blood. The CDR3 sequence is CASSDRVDGEQYF. The CDR3 DNA reads as TGTGCCAGCAGCGACAGGGTTGACGGCGAGCAGTACTTC.